Here is one T cell receptor (beta chain) with its context. Its matching antigen is unknown. PCR involved 60 Vbeta and 13 Jbeta primers. Clones were sequenced by immunoSEQ multiplex PCR, and TCRdb holds only the in-frame ones, with some missing. The sample holds about 62,000 clones; about 89% are singletons and the top ten take approximately 1.3%. These data are taken from a study of cytomegalovirus exposure and HLA in healthy donors. The study's findings and limits: Evidence from a later analysis indicated that most CMV-associated TCR beta chains looked HLA-restricted.

The CDR3 has 13 residues. V was pared by 11 bases and J by 10 bases, with 13 bases of the junction left unmatched. Germline-derived CDR1 and CDR2 are MDHEN and SYDVKM. The chain combines TRBV28 with TRBJ1-1; TRBD1 aligns across 10 bases. The TCR comes from a man between 18 and 29 years old in good health and CMV-seronegative. Sample: PBMCs. CDR3: CASRDRGDLGAFF. CDR3 nucleotide sequence: TGTGCCTCCCGGGACAGGGGAGACCTAGGAGCTTTCTTT.